This TCR beta chain was recorded in a study of blood T cell repertoires in COVID-19. Sequenced by immunoSEQ multiplex PCR; TCRdb stores in-frame clones only, minus some. The repertoire holds 250,000 to 300,000 clones, 88% seen once, with about 11% in the top ten. The count of this clone is one. There are 16 residues in the CDR3. The V gene's germline CDR1 is SGHRS and CDR2 YFSETQ. The germline V and J ends were trimmed by 0 bases and 1 base, with 11 bases remaining between them. The source material was peripheral blood. The chain has TRBV5-1 and TRBJ2-1; D is perhaps TRBD2 (6 bases). This sequence was found in a woman aged 25 to 39 with COVID-19, enrolled during active disease. This CDR3 reads CASSLGDGGSYNEQFF. CDR3 bases: TGCGCCAGCAGCTTGGGAGATGGGGGGTCCTACAATGAGCAGTTCTTC.